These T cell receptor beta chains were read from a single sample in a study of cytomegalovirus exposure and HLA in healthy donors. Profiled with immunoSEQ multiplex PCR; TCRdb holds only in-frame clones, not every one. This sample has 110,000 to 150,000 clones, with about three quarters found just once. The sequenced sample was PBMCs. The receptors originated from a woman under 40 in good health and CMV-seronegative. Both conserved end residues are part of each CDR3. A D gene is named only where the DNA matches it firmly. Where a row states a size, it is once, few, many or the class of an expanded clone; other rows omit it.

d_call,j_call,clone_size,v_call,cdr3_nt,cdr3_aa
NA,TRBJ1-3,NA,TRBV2,TGTGCCAGCAGTGAAAGCGAGAAGTGGTGGTCTGGAAACACCATATATTTT,CASSESEKWWSGNTIYF
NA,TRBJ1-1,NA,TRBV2,TGTGCCAGCAGTCGAACGGGGGGCGTTGATGAAGCTTTCTTT,CASSRTGGVDEAFF
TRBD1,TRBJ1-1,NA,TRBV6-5,TGTGCCAGCACCTTAGCCAGGGGGCGAGAAGCTTTCTTT,CASTLARGREAFF
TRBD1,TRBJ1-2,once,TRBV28,TGTGCCAGCAGTACCAACAGGGGTTGGGACTATGGCTACACCTTC,CASSTNRGWDYGYTF
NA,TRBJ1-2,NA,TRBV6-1,TGTGCCAGCAGCCACAAGACAGTCCCTAACTATGGCTACACCTTC,CASSHKTVPNYGYTF
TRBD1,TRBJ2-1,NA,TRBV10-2,TGCGCCAGCAGTGGGAGAGCCCTGGGACAGGGGAACTACAATGAGCAGTTCTTC,CASSGRALGQGNYNEQFF
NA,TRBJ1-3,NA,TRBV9,TGTGCCAGCAGCCGCAACGGGGGTAGTGGAAACACCATATATTTT,CASSRNGGSGNTIYF
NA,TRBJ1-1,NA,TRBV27,TGTGCCAGCAGTCCCCTCCCTCGACGCGGGGGCACTGAAGCTTTCTTT,CASSPLPRRGGTEAFF
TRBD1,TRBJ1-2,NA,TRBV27,TGTGCCAGCAGCAAACTACGGACCGGGACAGGGGAGGCCTATGGCTACACCTTC,CASSKLRTGTGEAYGYTF
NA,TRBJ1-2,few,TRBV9,TGTGCCAGCAGCGCGGTAGACAGGTCCTACCACGCTAACTATGGCTACACCTTC,CASSAVDRSYHANYGYTF
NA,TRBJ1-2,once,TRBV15,TGTGCCACCAGCAGAGATGTACAGGGTGTGGGCTACACCTTC,CATSRDVQGVGYTF
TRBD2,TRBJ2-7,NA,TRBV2,TGTGCCAGCAGCCGGACTAGCGGGCCCTACGAGCAGTACTTC,CASSRTSGPYEQYF
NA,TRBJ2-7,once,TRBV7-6,TGTGCCAGCAGCCAAGAGGGGGAGTCCTACGAGCAGTACTTC,CASSQEGESYEQYF
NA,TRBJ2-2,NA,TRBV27,TGTGCCAGCAGTTTACTCTCCGACACCGGGGAGCTGTTTTTT,CASSLLSDTGELFF
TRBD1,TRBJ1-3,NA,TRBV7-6,TGTGCCAGCAGTGCGACAGGGATAACCATATATTTT,CASSATGITIYF
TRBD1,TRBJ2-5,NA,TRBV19,TGTGCCAGTAGTATGGGACAGGTTCGTGAGACCCAGTACTTC,CASSMGQVRETQYF